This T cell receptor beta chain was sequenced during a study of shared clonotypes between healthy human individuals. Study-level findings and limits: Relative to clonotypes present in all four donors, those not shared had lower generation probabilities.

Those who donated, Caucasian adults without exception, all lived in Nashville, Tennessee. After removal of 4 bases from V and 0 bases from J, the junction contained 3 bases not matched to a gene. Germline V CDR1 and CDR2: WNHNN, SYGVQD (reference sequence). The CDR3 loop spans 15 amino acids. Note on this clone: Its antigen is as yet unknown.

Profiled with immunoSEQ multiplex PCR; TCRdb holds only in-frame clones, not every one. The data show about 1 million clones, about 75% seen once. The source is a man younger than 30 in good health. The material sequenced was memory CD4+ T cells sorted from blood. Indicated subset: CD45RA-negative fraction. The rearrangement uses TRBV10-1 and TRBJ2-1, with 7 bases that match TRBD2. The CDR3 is CASSGGGSSYNEQFF. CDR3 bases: TGCGCCAGCAGTGGGGGCGGGAGCTCCTACAATGAGCAGTTCTTC.